The 16 T cell receptor beta chains given below trace back to one sample, sequenced in a study of tumor and adjacent non-tumor tissue in lung cancer. A modified ARM-PCR protocol with three rounds of nested PCR amplified TCRbeta. TCRdb analysed the multiplex PCR reads with MiXCR anew, one entry per CDR3 protein. This table holds about 86,000 distinct CDR3 sequences, 75% to 85% found once. This sample's RNA came from whole unsorted tissue. This non-tumor lung sample came from over 3 cm beyond the tumor edge. The sample consisted of distant non-tumor lung tissue. The source of these receptors is a woman between 45 and 65 years old with non-small cell lung cancer.

V is TRBV29-1 and J is TRBJ2-1; possibly TRBD2 for D (5 bases). The germline V and J ends were trimmed by 0 bases and 10 bases, with 22 bases remaining between them. This CDR3 has 16 amino acids. Germline loops: CDR1 SQVTM, CDR2 ANQGSEA. CDR3 amino acids: CSVEDPQREVYQEQFF. CDR3 coding DNA: TGCAGCGTTGAAGATCCCCAACGGGAAGTGTACCAAGAGCAGTTCTTC.

This chain connects TRBV6-1 to TRBJ1-3; D not resolved. This CDR3 contains 13 residues. Germline loops: CDR1 MNHNS, CDR2 SASEGT. CDR3 in amino acids: CISSEGGGNTIYF. The CDR3 nucleotides read TGTATCAGCAGTGAAGGAGGAGGAAACACCATATATTTT.

With regard to this clonotype: Germline and junction disagree at one end, which may indicate a read error. CDR3 nucleotide sequence: TGCGCCAGCCGCGACCTAAACAGGGCGCCTACCACCAGGGAGCTGTTTTTT. Translated, it gives CASRDLNRAPTTRELFF. The rearrangement joins TRBV7-9 to TRBJ2-2; D perhaps matches TRBD1 (6 bases). The germline CDR1 and CDR2 sequences are SEHNR and FQNEAQ (reference sequence). The CDR3 is 17 amino acids.

This chain joins TRBV6-2 or TRBV6-3 and TRBJ2-1; D not certain. Trimming pared 10 bases from V and 8 bases from J, leaving 18 bases between. The CDR3 is 13 amino acids. CDR1 is MNHEY, CDR2 SVGEGT, per germline. CDR3 DNA sequence: TGTGCCATCAGCTATAGGGAAAACTATGAGCAGTTCTTC. Its protein is CAISYRENYEQFF.

In DNA, the CDR3 is TGTGCGAGAGGAGTTAAGACTAGCGGAATCGGTGGCGGGGAGCTGTTTTTT. Its protein is CARGVKTSGIGGGELFF. The chain links TRBV6-1 to TRBJ2-2; TRBD2 matches 9 bases. CDR3 length: 17 residues. Germline V gene data show CDR1 as MNHNS and CDR2 as SASEGT.

This clonotype was seen many times. This clone may be a read error of a much larger clone one base away. The chain couples TRBV10-2 to TRBJ2-5; D might be TRBD2 (6 bases). The CDR3 contains 14 residues. Germline V lookup: CDR1 WSHSY, CDR2 SAAADI. The CDR3 nucleotides read TGCGCCAACAGTGTTGTAGCGGCCCAAGAGACCCAGTACTTC. This codes for CANSVVAAQETQYF.

Remarks on this clonotype: The CDR3 carries no conserved terminal phenylalanine or tryptophan, so it likely arises from a read error. The V call is TRBV12-3 or TRBV12-4, the J call TRBJ2-1, with 7 nucleotides matching TRBD1. The CDR3 is 15 residues long. CDR3 protein: CASSLATGSYNEQFL. CDR3 in DNA: TGTGCCAGCAGCTTAGCGACAGGGAGCTACAATGAGCAGTTCTTA.

Concerning this clonotype: Germline is not matched at one junction end, which may reflect a read error. The genes are TRBV6-1 and TRBJ2-1; D may be TRBD1 (5 bases). Germline assignment: CDR1 MNHNS and CDR2 SASEGT. There are 12 residues in the CDR3. The CDR3 loop is CVSRAGCNEQFF. In nucleotides, the CDR3 is TGTGTCAGCAGGGCCGGTTGCAATGAGCAGTTCTTC.

In the case of this clonotype: Relative to the germline gene, one junction end is altered; a read error may explain this. The chain carries TRBV6-1 and TRBJ2-7; maybe TRBD2 (6 bases). The V gene's germline CDR1 is MNHNS and CDR2 SASEGT. The CDR3 is 15 residues long. The chain's CDR3 is CASSDPSDKGREQYF. The CDR3 DNA sequence: TGTGCCAGTAGTGACCCTTCGGATAAGGGGAGGGAGCAGTACTTC.

Details on this clonotype: Lacking the conserved final phenylalanine or tryptophan, this CDR3 likely reflects a read error. The limits of the CDR3 on the DNA are not certain, so only TCRdb's listed CDR3 is given. The chain combines TRBV29-1 with TRBJ2-1. The germline CDR1 and CDR2 sequences are SQVTM and ANQGSEA. Counting both end residues, the CDR3 totals 17 amino acids. Here the CDR3 reads CSVEDLEGWSFYNEEFL.

Comments on this clonotype: Sequence at one end of the junction differs from germline and may be a read error. The chain combines TRBV10-3 with TRBJ1-2, with 7 bases fitting TRBD1. The CDR3 has 13 amino acids. The germline V gene has CDR1 ENHRY and CDR2 SYGVKD. DNA for the CDR3: TGTGCCATCAGTGATGACAGGGAATGTGGCCACACCTTC. This translates into CAISDDRECGHTF.

This clonotype has a single count. Given the absence of the conserved phenylalanine or tryptophan at the CDR3 end, a read error is likely. The limits of the CDR3 on the DNA are not certain, so only TCRdb's listed CDR3 is given. CDR3 amino acids: CSVEDQGPRPGKTRDC. The V and J genes are TRBV29-1 and TRBJ2-5; the DNA was not compared with TRBD1, the D call given in the table. The CDR3 length equals 16 residues, ends included. The germline V gene encodes CDR1 SQVTM and CDR2 ANQGSEA.

About this clonotype: A read error may account for a junction end that differs from germline. The V call is TRBV6-6, the J call TRBJ1-5, with D possibly being TRBD1 (5 bases). The CDR3 is made up of 15 amino acids. In germline, CDR1 is MNHNY, CDR2 SVGAGI (reference sequence). The CDR3 DNA is TGTGTCAGCGCCCCACCGGGACGGATAAATCAGCCCCAGCATTTT. Translated, it gives CVSAPPGRINQPQHF.

This clonotype was seen a handful of times. The chain links TRBV7-9 to TRBJ2-3, with a weak D call TRBD1 (7 bases). The CDR3 spans 15 residues. The ends were cut back, 3 bases at V and 6 bases at J, with 16 bases in the middle. Germline loops: CDR1 SEHNR, CDR2 FQNEAQ (reference sequence). This CDR3 reads CASSFSTGEVDTQYF. CDR3 coding DNA: TGTGCCAGCAGCTTTTCAACAGGGGAGGTTGATACGCAGTATTTT. Supplemented by reference TRBV7-9 and TRBJ2-3, the full variable domain reads DTGVSQNPRHKITKRGQNVTFRCDPISEHNRLYWYRQTLGQGPEFLTYFQNEAQLEKSRLLSDRFSAERPKGSFSTLEIQRTEQGDSAMYLCASSFSTGEVDTQYFGPGTRLTVL.

The gene calls are TRBV20-1 and TRBJ2-2, with 10 bases lining up with TRBD1. V was clipped by 8 bases and J by 7 bases; unmatched bases: 10. CDR1 is DFQATT and CDR2 is SNEGSKA in the germline V gene (reference sequence). The CDR3 length is 14 residues. CDR3 sequence: CSTERQGADGELFF. The CDR3 region has the DNA TGCAGTACAGAGAGACAGGGGGCTGACGGGGAGCTGTTTTTT.

The chain recombines TRBV29-1 with TRBJ2-5; no definite D call. The CDR3 is 16 amino acids. V was cut by 0 bases and J by 4 bases, with 18 bases left in between. The germline V gene has CDR1 SQVTM and CDR2 ANQGSEA. The CDR3 nucleotides read TGCAGCGTTGAAGATCCGAGAGAGGCGCTACTAGAGACCCAGTACTTC. This translates into CSVEDPREALLETQYF. Based on the CDR3 plus reference TRBV29-1 and TRBJ2-5, the full variable domain is SAVISQKPSRDICQRGTSLTIQCQVDSQVTMMFWYRQQPGQSLTLIATANQGSEATYESGFVIDKFPISRPNLTFSTLTVSNMSPEDSSIYLCSVEDPREALLETQYFGPGTRLLVL.